This T cell receptor beta chain was sequenced in a study of blood T cell repertoires in COVID-19. Study details: Acute-phase and convalescent COVID-19 samples originated in the United States, Italy and Spain. In each case, the material was cDNA or gDNA derived from T cells, B-cell-depleted T cells, or PBMCs.

This CDR3 has 18 amino acids. Germline CDR1 SGHNT, CDR2 YENEEA. V shed 3 bases, J shed 0 bases, and the junction held 9 bases outside the gene matches. Sequencing used immunoSEQ multiplex PCR; TCRdb keeps in-frame clones, though not all of them. The data contain about 240,000 clones, more than 75% of them singletons. What was sequenced was peripheral blood. The chain is built from TRBV11-3 and TRBJ2-1; 9 bases match TRBD2. This sequence originates from a woman aged 70-85 years with active or convalescent COVID-19. CDR3 residues: CASSLGGGGGASYNEQFF. As DNA, the CDR3 is TGTGCCAGCAGCTTGGGAGGTGGCGGGGGGGCCTCCTACAATGAGCAGTTCTTC.